One sample yielded the 31 T cell receptor beta chains listed below, sequenced in a study of blood T cell repertoires in COVID-19. The method was immunoSEQ multiplex PCR; TCRdb's version includes in-frame clones alone and lacks a portion of them. Among 330,000 or so clones listed, 92% were seen once. Sequencing was done on a sample of PBMCs or T cells enriched from blood (not recorded which). These receptors came from a woman aged 25 to 45 who had recovered from COVID-19.

This chain links TRBV24-1 with TRBJ2-3; 10 bases map to TRBD1. The CDR3 is made up of 16 amino acids. The V and J ends lost 9 bases and 8 bases, in that order; junction bases with no gene match: 16. CDR1 and CDR2 from the germline V gene are KGHDR and SFDVKD. CDR3 residues: CATQDPGQGRAGTQYF. The CDR3 region has the DNA TGTGCCACCCAGGACCCGGGACAGGGGCGGGCGGGTACGCAGTATTTT.

V is TRBV6-2 or TRBV6-3 and J is TRBJ1-5; D gene uncertain. Germline assignment: CDR1 MNHEY and CDR2 SVGEGT. Trimming pared 6 bases from V and 3 bases from J, leaving 9 bases between. The CDR3 runs 13 residues. CDR3 amino acids: CASSDGYNQPQHF. DNA of the CDR3: TGTGCCAGCAGCGACGGGTACAATCAGCCCCAGCATTTT.

The chain uses TRBV2 and TRBJ2-7, with 8 bases that match TRBD2. CDR3 size: 13 residues. CDR1 and CDR2 from the germline V gene are SNHLY and FYNNEI. J was trimmed by 2 bases and V by 9 bases; bases with no gene match: 6. CDR3 nucleotide sequence: TGTGCCAGGGGGGGACTAGGAGCCTACGAGCAGTACTTC. Protein sequence: CARGGLGAYEQYF.

The J gene is TRBJ1-1, the V gene TRBV29-1; 9 nucleotides align to TRBD1. The CDR3 extends over 14 amino acids. With 8 bases clipped from V and 5 bases from J, the junction kept 12 bases outside the gene matches. The V gene's germline CDR1 is SQVTM and CDR2 ANQGSEA. CDR3 bases: TGCAGCTACGGGACAGGGTCGTCGGGAACTGAAGCTTTCTTT. Translation gives CSYGTGSSGTEAFF.

V usage is TRBV7-9 and J usage is TRBJ2-7; TRBD2 matches 9 bases. The germline V gene encodes CDR1 SEHNR and CDR2 FQNEAQ (reference sequence). J was trimmed by 6 bases and V by 4 bases; bases with no gene match: 7. This CDR3 region has 14 residues. Here the CDR3 reads CASSSAGGPPEQYF. The DNA for the CDR3 is TGTGCCAGCAGCTCCGCGGGGGGGCCTCCCGAGCAGTACTTC.

The chain has TRBV7-9 and TRBJ1-1, with D possibly matching TRBD1 (6 bases). The CDR3 sequence is 13 residues long. CDR1 is SEHNR and CDR2 is FQNEAQ in the germline V gene (reference sequence). Trimming took off 7 bases at V and 3 bases at J, with 12 bases between the two ends. As DNA, the CDR3 is TGTGCCAGCATCCCCCCAGGGGACACTGAAGCTTTCTTT. It specifies CASIPPGDTEAFF.

This chain connects TRBV7-3 to TRBJ1-1; 10 nucleotides line up with TRBD1. The CDR3 contains 14 residues. V shed 5 bases, J shed 4 bases, and the junction held 4 bases outside the gene matches. Germline CDR1 is SGHTA and CDR2 is FQGTGA. CDR3 bases: TGTGCCAGCAGCGCCGGGACAGGGGCCACTGAAGCTTTCTTT. This sequence encodes CASSAGTGATEAFF. The full variable domain, completed using reference TRBV7-3 and TRBJ1-1, is GAGVSQTPSNKVTEKGKYVELRCDPISGHTALYWYRQSLGQGPEFLIYFQGTGAADDSGLPNDRFFAVRPEGSVSTLKIQRTERGDSAVYLCASSAGTGATEAFFGQGTRLTVV.

The rearrangement joins TRBV19 to TRBJ1-4; maybe TRBD1 (5 bases). The CDR3 runs 13 residues. The V end was cut by 5 bases, the J end by 7 bases, with 11 bases between. Germline-derived CDR1 and CDR2 are LNHDA and SQIVND (reference sequence). The CDR3 reads CASSLGQSEKLFF. As DNA, the CDR3 is TGTGCCAGTAGTTTGGGGCAATCTGAAAAACTGTTTTTT.

The chain couples TRBV5-4 to TRBJ2-7; 8 bases agree with TRBD2. CDR1 SGHNT and CDR2 YYREEE come from the germline V gene (reference sequence). This CDR3 comprises 15 residues. Trimming took 5 bases from V and 5 from J; bases not matched to a gene: 12. In nucleotides, the CDR3 is TGTGCCAGCAGTCGAGGATCACGGGGGGGGGACGAGCAGTACTTC. It codes for CASSRGSRGGDEQYF.

The chain employs TRBV4-3 and TRBJ2-1, with unresolved D. V lost 0 bases, J lost 10 bases, and 13 bases lay in between. The CDR3 covers 14 residues. CDR1 and CDR2 from the germline V gene are LGHNA and YSLEER. As DNA, the CDR3 is TGCGCCAGCAGCCAAGATTCGGGTACCCTGGAGCAGTTCTTC. Translating gives CASSQDSGTLEQFF.

V usage is TRBV6-6 and J usage is TRBJ1-1, with 8 bases fitting TRBD1. Germline V CDR1 and CDR2: MNHNY, SVGAGI (reference sequence). This CDR3 has 16 amino acids. V lost 7 bases and J lost 0; bases outside the gene matches: 10. The CDR3: CASIHRQGSMNTEAFF. In nucleotides, the CDR3 is TGTGCCAGCATCCACCGACAGGGGTCCATGAACACTGAAGCTTTCTTT.

This CDR3 is CASSREVQGAGNEQFF. DNA of the CDR3: TGCGCCAGCAGCCGGGAGGTCCAGGGGGCAGGAAATGAGCAGTTCTTC. The chain uses TRBV5-1 and TRBJ2-1; D is perhaps TRBD1 (8 bases). The CDR3 has 16 amino acids. Per germline, CDR1 SGHRS and CDR2 YFSETQ. Trimming pared 4 bases from V and 7 bases from J, leaving 21 bases between.

The rearrangement joins TRBV19 to TRBJ2-7; the D gene is possibly TRBD1 (6 bases). The CDR3 consists of 15 residues. In germline, CDR1 is LNHDA, CDR2 SQIVND (reference sequence). Trimming stripped 0 bases from V and 1 base from J, with 10 bases between. CDR3: CASSIEGGKSYEQYF. CDR3 in DNA: TGTGCCAGTAGTATAGAAGGGGGTAAGTCCTACGAGCAGTACTTC.

The rearrangement joins TRBV28 to TRBJ1-5, with 9 nucleotides matching TRBD1. CDR3 length: 16 residues. The ends lost 3 bases at V and 7 bases at J; junction bases unmatched: 10. The V gene's germline CDR1 is MDHEN and CDR2 SYDVKM. The CDR3 region is CASSFRGTGRGQPQHF. The CDR3 DNA is TGTGCCAGCAGTTTCCGGGGGACAGGGCGAGGGCAGCCCCAGCATTTT.

The chain joins TRBV7-2 to TRBJ1-5; perhaps TRBD1 as D (5 bases). Germline assignment: CDR1 SGHTA and CDR2 FQGNSA. The CDR3 extends over 13 amino acids. Trimming shortened V by 3 bases and J by 4 bases, and 7 bases separated the two germline ends. The CDR3, as DNA: TGTGCCAGCAGCTTCCAGGGAAATCAGCCCCAGCATTTT. Amino acids: CASSFQGNQPQHF.

This chain joins TRBV5-1 and TRBJ1-4, with TRBD1 identical over 9 bases. J gave up 8 bases and V 1 base, and 9 bases lay outside the gene matches. Germline V gives CDR1 SGHRS, CDR2 YFSETQ. This CDR3 is built from 16 residues. The CDR3 DNA reads as TGCGCCAGCAGCTTGACTGGGACAGGGCGCGGGGAAAAACTGTTTTTT. It encodes CASSLTGTGRGEKLFF.

This clone was seen once. The CDR3 here is CASSGWGASGYTF. The CDR3 bases are TGTGCCAGCAGTGGATGGGGCGCCTCAGGCTACACCTTC. V usage is TRBV2 and J usage is TRBJ1-2; the D gene is possibly TRBD1 (5 bases). Trimming left V 4 bases short and J 8 bases short, with 14 bases between. The CDR3 is 13 residues long. CDR1 and CDR2 (germline): SNHLY, FYNNEI.

This clone has a handful of counts. The chain combines TRBV18 with TRBJ2-7, with 7 bases fitting TRBD1. The V and J ends lost 6 bases and 12 bases, in that order; junction bases with no gene match: 8. The CDR3 covers 11 residues. Per germline, CDR1 KGHSH and CDR2 LQKENI. The CDR3 sequence is CASSEGQETYF. Here the CDR3 DNA reads TGTGCCAGCTCGGAAGGACAGGAGACGTACTTC.

J is TRBJ1-1 and V is TRBV11-2; TRBD1 matches at 8 bases. The V gene's germline CDR1 is SGHAT and CDR2 FQNNGV. This CDR3 contains 13 residues. V trimming: 5 bases; J trimming: 6 bases; junction bases outside the gene matches: 5. The DNA for the CDR3 is TGTGCCAGCAGCCTCAGGGGGCTCGCTGAAGCTTTCTTT. Translated: CASSLRGLAEAFF.

This sequence joins TRBV5-6 and TRBJ2-3; D gene ambiguous. V lost 1 base and J lost 7, with 7 bases in between. The CDR3 loop spans 12 amino acids. Germline CDR1 reads SGHDT; CDR2 reads YYEEEE. CDR3 coding DNA: TGTGCCAGCAGCTTGAACATCTATACGCAGTATTTT. Amino acid sequence: CASSLNIYTQYF.

The V call is TRBV3-1 (or the pseudogene TRBV3-2), the J call TRBJ1-6; no firm D call. V lost 0 bases to trimming and J lost 8 bases, with 11 bases between them. CDR1 and CDR2 from the germline V gene are LGHDT and YNNKEL (reference sequence). The CDR3 has 15 amino acids. The CDR3 sequence: CASSQEEGRYSPLHF. The CDR3 nucleotides read TGTGCCAGCAGCCAAGAGGAGGGCCGATATTCACCCCTCCACTTT.

This chain links TRBV6-4 with TRBJ2-7; D possibly corresponds to TRBD2 (6 bases). The germline V gene encodes CDR1 MRHNA and CDR2 SNTAGT. CDR3 length: 10 residues. Trimming cost V 6 bases and J 6 bases, with 6 bases left between them. The CDR3 bases are TGTGCCAGCAGGGGAGGCGAGCAGTACTTC. Protein: CASRGGEQYF.

Points on this clone: At one boundary the junction diverges from the germline segment, which might be a read error. V gene TRBV2 combines with J gene TRBJ2-7, with TRBD2 matching 8 bases. CDR3 length: 18 residues. Germline lookup yields CDR1 SNHLY and CDR2 FYNNEI. CDR3 in DNA: TGTGTCAGCAGTGCCCCGTCGGGACTAGGTCCGGGTTCCTACGAGCAGTACTTC. Protein: CVSSAPSGLGPGSYEQYF.

The rearrangement joins TRBV19 to TRBJ1-6, with 11 bases that match TRBD1. CDR3 length equals 18 residues. V was pared by 6 bases and J by 9 bases, with 16 bases of the junction left unmatched. CDR1 LNHDA and CDR2 SQIVND come from the germline V gene (reference sequence). This CDR3 is CASRPGQGEFAGSSPLHF. For the CDR3, the DNA is TGTGCCAGTAGGCCGGGACAGGGGGAATTCGCCGGGAGTTCACCCCTCCACTTT. The entire variable domain, with the rest obtained from reference TRBV19 and TRBJ1-6, is as follows: DGGITQSPKYLFRKEGQNVTLSCEQNLNHDAMYWYRQDPGQGLRLIYYSQIVNDFQKGDIAEGYSVSREKKESFPLTVTSAQKNPTAFYLCASRPGQGEFAGSSPLHFGNGTRLTVT.

The chain couples TRBV30 to TRBJ1-2; unclear D gene. Per the germline V gene, CDR1 is GTSNPN and CDR2 is SVGIG (reference sequence). V lost 8 bases to trimming and J lost 4 bases, with 11 bases between them. This CDR3 region has 11 residues. CDR3 in DNA: TGTGCCCTTCGACTGGGCTATGGCTACACCTTC. It encodes CALRLGYGYTF.

This clone was detected only once. V and J are TRBV28 and TRBJ2-7; perhaps TRBD1 as D (6 bases). The V and J ends lost 6 bases and 7 bases respectively, with 13 bases between them. The CDR3 is 12 amino acids. Per germline, CDR1 MDHEN and CDR2 SYDVKM. The CDR3 nucleotides are TGTGCCAGCAGACCAGGGGAGTGGGAGCAGTACTTC. Translating gives CASRPGEWEQYF.

V usage is TRBV7-9 and J usage is TRBJ2-1, with TRBD2 identical over 9 bases. Germline V gene sequence: CDR1 SEHNR, CDR2 FQNEAQ (reference sequence). Trimming cost V 5 bases and J 6 bases; bases outside gene matches: 5. CDR3 size: 14 residues. CDR3 DNA sequence: TGTGCCAGCAGCCCACGGACTAGCGTCAATGAGCAGTTCTTC. Its translation is CASSPRTSVNEQFF.

V and J are TRBV28 and TRBJ2-7; D gene uncertain. Trimming pared 8 bases from V and 4 bases from J, leaving 9 bases between. The germline gives CDR1 MDHEN, CDR2 SYDVKM. This CDR3 region has 11 residues. The CDR3 DNA is TGTGCCAGCGTTAGTTGGTACGAGCAGTACTTC. It codes for CASVSWYEQYF.

This clone was detected once. This chain links TRBV24-1 with TRBJ2-6, with D possibly being TRBD2 (5 bases). Germline values: CDR1 KGHDR, CDR2 SFDVKD. V was trimmed by 0 bases and J by 0 bases, leaving 8 bases between them. CDR3 length: 17 residues. The CDR3 sequence is CATSDLGRGSGANVLTF. The CDR3 coding sequence is TGTGCCACCAGTGATTTGGGTCGGGGCTCTGGGGCCAACGTCCTGACTTTC.

The genes are TRBV28 and TRBJ1-2, with a weak D call TRBD1 (6 bases). Germline V CDR1 and CDR2: MDHEN, SYDVKM. The CDR3 sequence is 15 residues long. V was cut by 2 bases and J by 4 bases, with 14 bases left in between. CDR3 bases: TGTGCCAGCAGTTTACGGTTGGACAGTTCCTATGGCTACACCTTC. This translates into CASSLRLDSSYGYTF.

The rearrangement uses TRBV6-5 and TRBJ2-1; TRBD1 is a possible D gene (6 bases). The germline V gene has CDR1 MNHEY and CDR2 SVGAGI. CDR3 size: 13 residues. V lost 6 bases to trimming and J lost 6 bases, with 12 bases between them. The CDR3 region has the DNA TGTGCCAGCAGGCGCCAGGGGTTCAATGAGCAGTTCTTC. As protein: CASRRQGFNEQFF.